This T cell receptor (beta chain) derives from a study of early T cells in non-severe SARS-CoV-2 infection. The germline CDR1 and CDR2 sequences are MNHNY and SVGAGI (reference sequence). This CDR3 is built from 14 residues. Trimming took 10 bases from V and 2 from J, leaving 17 bases between them. TCRdb used MiXCR to reprocess the 5' RACE reads, holding one entry per CDR3 protein. The sample holds about 43,000 distinct CDR3 sequences, approximately 11% seen once. Study-level findings and limits: Missing private and CD4 specificities, VDJdb matching favored anti-spike CD8 responses.

This clonotype was seen many times. The antigen remains undetermined. V gene TRBV6-6 combines with J gene TRBJ1-1; the D gene is possibly TRBD1 (5 bases). This receptor was obtained from an adult who was a healthcare worker with PCR-confirmed SARS-CoV-2 infection or an uninfected control (not recorded which). Sequenced: whole blood. In nucleotides, the CDR3 is TGTGCCACCGTCCACGGGGCCTCTAACACTGAAGCTTTCTTT. It is translated as CATVHGASNTEAFF.